This TCR beta chain was identified in a study of shared clonotypes between healthy human individuals. CDR3 length: 18 amino acids. The V gene's germline CDR1 is LNHDA and CDR2 SQIVND (reference sequence). V trimming: 7 bases; J trimming: 7 bases; junction bases outside the gene matches: 17. Sequencing was performed with immunoSEQ multiplex PCR; in TCRdb, only in-frame clones are kept and a portion is missing. The top ten hold about 0.42% of the sample, which has some 1,600,000 clones, nearly 99% seen once. This clonotype was obtained from a man aged 25-45 years in good health. Sequenced: naive CD4+ T cells sorted from blood. The subset: CD45RA+ positively selected. V is TRBV19 and J is TRBJ2-1; 12 bases match TRBD2. The CDR3 loop reads CASTGGLAGLQRGNEQFF. CDR3 nucleotide sequence: TGTGCCAGTACCGGGGGACTAGCGGGTCTCCAACGGGGTAATGAGCAGTTCTTC.